Sequencing of this T cell receptor (beta chain) was carried out in a study of blood T cell repertoires in COVID-19 (dated by TCRdb to 2020 to 2021). With regard to the full study: Collaborator samples came from the United States, Italy and Spain and covered acute and convalescent phases of COVID-19. The prospective study material was composed of cDNA or gDNA derived from T cells, B-cell-depleted T cells, or PBMCs. Subjects who had been exposed to COVID-19, were actively infected with it, or had recovered from it provided the deeply sampled blood TCRbeta repertoires that made up the dataset. The repertoires were made available in a free public database intended to serve as a resource for research on the immune response to SARS-CoV-2. The samples were drawn from the first 160 participants of the ongoing ImmuneRACE study and from 950 to 1,500 subjects provided by 6 global collaborators. Sample metadata almost always included a de-identified subject ID, COVID-19 status, age in years and sex. HLA class I and class II types, where available, came from metadata supplied by the sample provider rather than from assay-based typing. What the study reported, not specific to this receptor: Clinical and demographic metadata were provided uncurated, with the amount varying by source and participant.

The CDR3 sequence holds 13 residues, the cysteine and phenylalanine included. Only the CDR3 DNA stays, 39 bases, in frame from base 1. The V end loses 5 bases and the J end loses 2 bases, and a stretch of 7 bases separates them. CDR1 and CDR2 are drawn from the germline V gene (reference sequence): MNHEY, SMNVEV. Each collaborating institution followed its own protocols to collect whole blood in K2EDTA tubes. For TCRbeta analysis, collaborators shipped samples as frozen whole blood, isolated PBMCs, or DNA extracted from either of those sample types. About this clone: Its antigen is unknown. No quality values exist for individual bases; no much larger clone is one base distant.

TCRbeta CDR3 regions were amplified from genomic DNA by means of the immunoSEQ Assay, a bias-controlled multiplex PCR. The source study handled its data this way. Within the assay, amplification of reference gene primers was used to estimate how many nucleated cells each sample contained. To quantify the absolute abundance of each unique TCRbeta CDR3 rearrangement, sequence reads were collapsed and filtered. Productive Simpson clonality was computed per sample as the square root of Simpson's diversity index over productive rearrangements. The clones in this table, taken by TCRdb from immuneACCESS, are in-frame only. Not every clone is retained; where verified, under half of the shortfall comes from an unresolved V gene, and the cause of the rest is unknown. The V and J calls and clone size are taken from that table; D and trimming were inferred from the DNA. The sample profile shows about 280,000 clones; approximately 91% of them were found once. The top ten constitute 9% to 9.5% of the sample.

Sequencing was performed on peripheral blood. The sequence links TRBV27 to TRBJ1-5, with no reliable assignment of the D segment. This sequence originates from a man younger than 35 with active or convalescent COVID-19. The CDR3 is CASSPRGNQPQHF. In nucleotide form, the sequence is TGTGCCAGCAGTCCCCGGGGCAATCAGCCCCAGCATTTT.